This TCR beta chain was identified during a study of control samples from healthy donors and cancer patients. Assay used: immunoSEQ multiplex PCR; TCRdb lists only in-frame clones, some missing. The sample lists 150,000 or so clones, 93% occurring once. V shed 5 bases and J shed 6 bases, with 17 bases lying between them. The CDR3 totals 15 residues. Germline values: CDR1 LNHNV, CDR2 YYDKDF (reference sequence). The receptor was derived from a man between 18 and 29 years old in good health. The chain employs TRBV15 and TRBJ2-1; either TRBD1 or TRBD2 may fit D (5 bases each). Material: blood. The CDR3 sequence is CATSWTGPGSNEQFF. The CDR3 DNA sequence: TGTGCCACCAGCTGGACGGGACCTGGGAGCAATGAGCAGTTCTTC.